The 15 T cell receptor beta chains presented below share a single source sample, sequenced in a study of blood T cell repertoires in COVID-19. Using immunoSEQ multiplex PCR, the repertoire was profiled, and TCRdb retains in-frame clones only, with some absent. The data hold some 170,000 clones, with around 81% observed a single time. The sequencing input was peripheral blood. The receptors originated from a man in his 60s with active or convalescent COVID-19.

The V call is TRBV19, the J call TRBJ2-1; 11 bases match TRBD2. The junction had 9 bases not matched to a gene; V was cut back by 3 bases and J by 8 bases. The CDR3 consists of 16 residues. Germline assignment: CDR1 LNHDA and CDR2 SQIVND (reference sequence). The CDR3 nucleotides are TGTGCCAGTAGTATCCAACTAGCGGGAGCTCAGGATGAGCAGTTCTTC. This gives the protein CASSIQLAGAQDEQFF.

V gene TRBV6-2 or TRBV6-3 combines with J gene TRBJ2-1; weak D call: TRBD1 (5 bases). There are 15 residues in the CDR3. V was trimmed by 7 bases and J by 5 bases, leaving 18 bases between them. The germline V gene has CDR1 MNHEY and CDR2 SVGEGT. CDR3 nucleotides: TGTGCCAGCACCCCACCCCAGGACAACAACAATGAGCAGTTCTTC. Its protein is CASTPPQDNNNEQFF.

The chain recombines TRBV5-1 with TRBJ2-5, with 13 bases fitting TRBD2. V was pared by 7 bases and J by 4 bases, with 7 bases of the junction left unmatched. Germline values: CDR1 SGHRS, CDR2 YFSETQ. The CDR3 is made up of 15 amino acids. As DNA, the CDR3 is TGCGCCAGCGGACTAGCGGGAGTGCAGGGAGAGACCCAGTACTTC. It yields the protein CASGLAGVQGETQYF. Drawing the rest from reference TRBV5-1 and TRBJ2-5, the complete variable domain is KAGVTQTPRYLIKTRGQQVTLSCSPISGHRSVSWYQQTPGQGLQFLFEYFSETQRNKGNFPGRFSGRQFSNSRSEMNVSTLELGDSALYLCASGLAGVQGETQYFGPGTRLLVL.

This clone was seen a handful of times. CDR3: CASSFGTGPSVSYTF. The CDR3 bases are TGCGCCAGCAGTTTTGGGACAGGGCCCAGCGTGAGCTACACCTTC. J is TRBJ1-2 and V is TRBV10-2; TRBD1 agrees at 9 bases. The CDR3 contains 15 residues. CDR1 is WSHSY, CDR2 SAAADI, per germline. V dropped 5 bases and J dropped 9; count of bases not matched to a gene: 13.

The rearrangement joins TRBV5-1 to TRBJ2-7, with 13 bases identical to TRBD2. V trimming: 5 bases; J trimming: 6 bases; junction bases outside the gene matches: 8. Germline V lookup: CDR1 SGHRS, CDR2 YFSETQ. This CDR3 is built from 15 residues. The CDR3: CASRWTSGSIREQYF. The CDR3, as DNA: TGCGCCAGCAGATGGACTAGCGGGAGTATCCGCGAGCAGTACTTC.

This chain uses TRBV19 with TRBJ2-2; 12 bases match TRBD2. CDR1 is LNHDA and CDR2 is SQIVND in the germline V gene (reference sequence). V trimming: 6 bases; J trimming: 3 bases; junction bases outside the gene matches: 8. CDR3 length: 17 residues. CDR3: CASSALAGGPHTGELFF. CDR3 nucleotides: TGTGCCAGTAGCGCTCTAGCGGGGGGGCCCCACACCGGGGAGCTGTTTTTT.

This clone appeared many times. This sequence joins TRBV29-1 and TRBJ1-1, with 10 bases identical to TRBD1. CDR1 is SQVTM and CDR2 is ANQGSEA in the germline V gene. The junction had 7 bases not matched to a gene; V was cut back by 4 bases and J by 5 bases. The CDR3 totals 14 residues. The CDR3 DNA reads TGCAGCGTTGCCGGGACAGGGGTTGCGACTGAAGCTTTCTTT. Protein product: CSVAGTGVATEAFF.

The chain links TRBV11-2 to TRBJ2-1, with 13 bases identical to TRBD2. The V and J ends lost 2 bases and 0 bases, in that order; junction bases with no gene match: 7. The CDR3 is made up of 19 amino acids. From germline, CDR1 is SGHAT and CDR2 FQNNGV. CDR3 in DNA: TGTGCCAGCAGCTTAATAGGCAGGACTAGCGGGAGCTCCTACAATGAGCAGTTCTTC. This encodes CASSLIGRTSGSSYNEQFF.

This sequence joins TRBV5-4 and TRBJ2-1, with 7 nucleotides matching TRBD1. Germline V gene data show CDR1 as SGHNT and CDR2 as YYREEE (reference sequence). The CDR3 spans 15 residues. Unmatched junction bases numbered 12, after V lost 5 bases and J lost 7 bases. CDR3 coding DNA: TGTGCCAGCAGATGGACAGGCGTCGGATCTAATGAGCAGTTCTTC. It codes for CASRWTGVGSNEQFF. The full variable domain, with the rest looked up from reference TRBV5-4 and TRBJ2-1, is ETGVTQSPTHLIKTRGQQVTLRCSSQSGHNTVSWYQQALGQGPQFIFQYYREEENGRGNFPPRFSGLQFPNYSSELNVNALELDDSALYLCASRWTGVGSNEQFFGPGTRLTVL.

This sequence joins TRBV28 and TRBJ2-3; 8 bases fit TRBD2. Germline V gene data show CDR1 as MDHEN and CDR2 as SYDVKM. The trim removed 5 bases at V and 1 base at J, leaving 5 bases unmatched. The CDR3 loop spans 15 amino acids. Written as DNA, the CDR3 is TGTGCCAGCAGTACGACTAGCGACGGCACAGATACGCAGTATTTT. As protein: CASSTTSDGTDTQYF.

The V and J genes are TRBV7-3 and TRBJ2-1; 10 bases match TRBD2. Per the germline V gene, CDR1 is SGHTA and CDR2 is FQGTGA. The junction had 5 bases not matched to a gene; V was cut back by 4 bases and J by 5 bases. This CDR3 has 15 residues. The CDR3 DNA reads TGTGCCAGCAGCTCGGGACTAGCGTATAACAATGAGCAGTTCTTC. Protein sequence: CASSSGLAYNNEQFF.

This clone was found once. The CDR3 spells CASSDWTGEYEQYF. The CDR3 coding sequence is TGTGCCAGCAGTGATTGGACAGGGGAATACGAGCAGTACTTC. The chain employs TRBV6-1 and TRBJ2-7; 9 bases are a match to TRBD1. Per germline, CDR1 MNHNS and CDR2 SASEGT. The length of the CDR3 is 14 residues. V lost 3 bases, J lost 4 bases, and 4 bases stayed unmatched.

V is TRBV5-1 and J is TRBJ2-2; 7 bases are shared with TRBD1. The V segment lost 4 bases and the J segment 0 bases; nucleotides outside the gene matches: 6. CDR1 is SGHRS and CDR2 is YFSETQ in the germline V gene. The CDR3 consists of 16 residues. CDR3 region: CASSPMGQPNTGELFF. The CDR3 coding sequence is TGCGCCAGCAGCCCAATGGGACAGCCGAACACCGGGGAGCTGTTTTTT.

The chain links TRBV5-1 to TRBJ2-7; 10 bases align to TRBD2. The CDR3 loop spans 15 amino acids. Losses at the gene ends were 2 bases for V and 2 bases for J; bases not matched to a gene: 4. Germline-derived CDR1 and CDR2 are SGHRS and YFSETQ. CDR3 sequence: CASSLTSGAPYEQYF. The CDR3 coding sequence is TGCGCCAGCAGCTTAACTAGCGGGGCTCCCTACGAGCAGTACTTC.

The chain joins TRBV6-6 to TRBJ1-1, with 12 bases that match TRBD1. The CDR3 totals 17 residues. The germline gives CDR1 MNHNY, CDR2 SVGAGI (reference sequence). The ends lost 5 bases at V and 1 base at J; junction bases unmatched: 8. The chain's CDR3 is CASSPRDRGQGNTEAFF. The DNA for the CDR3 is TGTGCCAGCAGTCCCCGGGACAGGGGGCAGGGGAACACTGAAGCTTTCTTT.